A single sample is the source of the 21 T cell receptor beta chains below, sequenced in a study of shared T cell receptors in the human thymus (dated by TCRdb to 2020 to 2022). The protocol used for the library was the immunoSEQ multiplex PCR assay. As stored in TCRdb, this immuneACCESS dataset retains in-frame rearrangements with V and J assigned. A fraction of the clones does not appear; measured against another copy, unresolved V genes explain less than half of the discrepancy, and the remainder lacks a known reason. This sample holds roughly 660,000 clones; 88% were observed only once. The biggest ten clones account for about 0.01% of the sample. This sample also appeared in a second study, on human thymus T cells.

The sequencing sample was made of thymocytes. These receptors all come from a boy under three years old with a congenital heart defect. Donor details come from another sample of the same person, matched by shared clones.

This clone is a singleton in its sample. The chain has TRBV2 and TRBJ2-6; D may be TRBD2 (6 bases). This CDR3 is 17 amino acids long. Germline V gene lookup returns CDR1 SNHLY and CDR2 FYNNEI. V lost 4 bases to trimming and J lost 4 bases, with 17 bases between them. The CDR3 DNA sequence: TGTGCCAGCAGTGGAAGGGACTGTGCTATGGGGGCCAACGTCCTGACTTTC. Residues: CASSGRDCAMGANVLTF.

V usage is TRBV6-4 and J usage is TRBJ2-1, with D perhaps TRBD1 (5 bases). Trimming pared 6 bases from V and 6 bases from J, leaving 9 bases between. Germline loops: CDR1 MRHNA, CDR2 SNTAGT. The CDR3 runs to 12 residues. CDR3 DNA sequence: TGTGCCAGCAGAGCAGGGTCCAATGAGCAGTTCTTC. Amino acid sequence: CASRAGSNEQFF.

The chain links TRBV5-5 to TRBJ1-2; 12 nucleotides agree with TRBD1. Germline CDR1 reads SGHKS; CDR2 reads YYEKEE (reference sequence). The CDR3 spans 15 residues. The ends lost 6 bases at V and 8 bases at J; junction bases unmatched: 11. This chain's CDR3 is CASTGDRGRPEGYTF. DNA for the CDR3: TGTGCCAGCACCGGGGACAGGGGGCGTCCGGAGGGCTACACCTTC.

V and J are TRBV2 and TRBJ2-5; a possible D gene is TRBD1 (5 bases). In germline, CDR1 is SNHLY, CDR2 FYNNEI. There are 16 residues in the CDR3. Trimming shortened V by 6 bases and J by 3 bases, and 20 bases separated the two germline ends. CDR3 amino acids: CASSPGPGAPEETQYF. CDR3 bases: TGTGCCAGCAGCCCCGGACCTGGGGCTCCCGAAGAGACCCAGTACTTC.

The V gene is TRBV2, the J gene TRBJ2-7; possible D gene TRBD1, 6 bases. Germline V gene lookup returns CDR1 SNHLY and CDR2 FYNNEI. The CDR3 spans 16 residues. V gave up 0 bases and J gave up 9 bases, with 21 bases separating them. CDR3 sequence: CASSEAKPGPQGGQYF. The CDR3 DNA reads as TGTGCCAGCAGTGAAGCGAAACCGGGACCCCAAGGGGGGCAGTACTTC.

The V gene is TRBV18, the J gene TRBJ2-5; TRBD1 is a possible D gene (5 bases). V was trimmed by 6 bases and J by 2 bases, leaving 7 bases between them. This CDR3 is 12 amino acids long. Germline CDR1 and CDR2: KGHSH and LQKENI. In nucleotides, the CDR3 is TGTGCCAGCTCCCGGACACAAGAGACCCAGTACTTC. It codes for CASSRTQETQYF. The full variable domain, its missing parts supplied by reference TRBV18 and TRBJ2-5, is NAGVMQNPRHLVRRRGQEARLRCSPMKGHSHVYWYRQLPEEGLKFMVYLQKENIIDESGMPKERFSAEFPKEGPSILRIQQVVRGDSAAYFCASSRTQETQYFGPGTRLLVL.

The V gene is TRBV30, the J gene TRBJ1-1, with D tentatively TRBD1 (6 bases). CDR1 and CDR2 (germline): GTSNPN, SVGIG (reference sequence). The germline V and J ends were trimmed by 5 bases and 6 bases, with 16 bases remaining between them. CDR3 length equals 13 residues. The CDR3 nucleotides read TGTGCCTGGGGAGAGGGGGTAATCGCTGAAGCTTTCTTT. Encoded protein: CAWGEGVIAEAFF.

The CDR3 spells CASSSSSRTDLNTEAFF. For the CDR3, the DNA is TGTGCCAGCAGCTCCTCCTCCCGGACAGACCTGAACACTGAAGCTTTCTTT. The chain carries TRBV11-3 and TRBJ1-1; weak D call: TRBD1 (6 bases). V shed 4 bases and J shed 0 bases, with 18 bases lying between them. The CDR3 extends over 17 amino acids. Germline V gene lookup returns CDR1 SGHNT and CDR2 YENEEA.

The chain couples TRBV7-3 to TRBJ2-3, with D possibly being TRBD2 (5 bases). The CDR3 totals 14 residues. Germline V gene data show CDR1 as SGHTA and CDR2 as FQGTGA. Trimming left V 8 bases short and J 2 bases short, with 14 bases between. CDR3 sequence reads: CASSRDRDTDTQYF. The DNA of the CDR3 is TGTGCCAGCTCGAGAGACCGGGACACAGATACGCAGTATTTT.

The CDR3 loop reads CASSLPQGEEQFF. CDR3 DNA sequence: TGTGCCAGCAGCCTGCCCCAGGGGGAAGAGCAGTTCTTC. The chain links TRBV7-2 to TRBJ2-1, with 7 bases that match TRBD1. The CDR3 sequence is 13 residues long. V dropped 5 bases and J dropped 10; count of bases not matched to a gene: 8. Germline assignment: CDR1 SGHTA and CDR2 FQGNSA.

In DNA form, the CDR3 reads TGTGCCTGGAGGCAGGGCCCCTACGAGCAGTACTTC. This gives the protein CAWRQGPYEQYF. The rearrangement joins TRBV30 to TRBJ2-7; D is perhaps TRBD1 (5 bases). Germline loops: CDR1 GTSNPN, CDR2 SVGIG (reference sequence). The CDR3 loop spans 12 amino acids. The germline V and J ends were trimmed by 3 bases and 2 bases, with 8 bases remaining between them.

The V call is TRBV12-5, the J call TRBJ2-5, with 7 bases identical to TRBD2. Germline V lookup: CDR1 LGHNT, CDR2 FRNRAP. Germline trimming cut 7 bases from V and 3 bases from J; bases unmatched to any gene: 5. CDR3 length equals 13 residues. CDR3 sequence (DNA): TGTGCTAGTGTCAAAGGGAGGGAAGAGACCCAGTACTTC. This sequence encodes CASVKGREETQYF.

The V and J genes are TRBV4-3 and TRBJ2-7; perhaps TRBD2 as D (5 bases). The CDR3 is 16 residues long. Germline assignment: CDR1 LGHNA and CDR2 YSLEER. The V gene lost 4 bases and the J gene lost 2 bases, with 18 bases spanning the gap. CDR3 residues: CASSRNREGKPYEQYF. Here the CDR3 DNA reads TGCGCCAGCAGCCGTAATCGTGAGGGTAAACCCTACGAGCAGTACTTC.

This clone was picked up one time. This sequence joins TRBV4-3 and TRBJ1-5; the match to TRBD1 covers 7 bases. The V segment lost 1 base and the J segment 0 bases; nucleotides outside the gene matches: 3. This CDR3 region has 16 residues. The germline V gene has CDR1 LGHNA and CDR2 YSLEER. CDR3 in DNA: TGCGCCAGCAGCCAAGGGACAGGCGATAGCAATCAGCCCCAGCATTTT. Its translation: CASSQGTGDSNQPQHF.

The CDR3 bases are TGTGCCAGCAGCCCCCGAGGGACAAACTATGGCTACACCTTC. Protein sequence: CASSPRGTNYGYTF. The J gene is TRBJ1-2, the V gene TRBV11-2; tentative D call: TRBD1 (6 bases). Trimming pared 5 bases from V and 2 bases from J, leaving 12 bases between. CDR3 length equals 14 residues. Germline CDR1 and CDR2: SGHAT and FQNNGV.

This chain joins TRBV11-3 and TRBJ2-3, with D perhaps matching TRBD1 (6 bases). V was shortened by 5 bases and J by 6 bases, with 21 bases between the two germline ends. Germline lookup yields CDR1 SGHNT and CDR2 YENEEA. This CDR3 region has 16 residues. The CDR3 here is CASSPGTSSDIDTQYF. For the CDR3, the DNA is TGTGCCAGCAGCCCGGGGACATCCAGTGATATTGATACGCAGTATTTT.

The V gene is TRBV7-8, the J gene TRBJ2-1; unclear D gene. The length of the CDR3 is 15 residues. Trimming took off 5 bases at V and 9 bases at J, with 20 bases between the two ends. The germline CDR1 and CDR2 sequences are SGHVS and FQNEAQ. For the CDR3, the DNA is TGTGCCAGCAGCCCACGTCTGGCGGCCCGCGGTGAGCAGTTCTTC. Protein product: CASSPRLAARGEQFF.

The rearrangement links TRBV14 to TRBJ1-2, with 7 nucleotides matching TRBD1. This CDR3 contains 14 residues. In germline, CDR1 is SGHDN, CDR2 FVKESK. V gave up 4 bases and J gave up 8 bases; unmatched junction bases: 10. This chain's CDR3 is CASSPPDRVAGYTF. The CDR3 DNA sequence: TGTGCCAGCAGCCCCCCCGACAGGGTGGCAGGCTACACCTTC.

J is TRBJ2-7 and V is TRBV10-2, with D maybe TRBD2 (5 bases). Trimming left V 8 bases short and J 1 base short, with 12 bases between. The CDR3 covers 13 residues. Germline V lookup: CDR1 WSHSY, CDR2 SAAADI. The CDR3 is CASRPRDSYEQYF. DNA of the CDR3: TGCGCCAGCCGCCCCCGGGATTCCTACGAGCAGTACTTC.

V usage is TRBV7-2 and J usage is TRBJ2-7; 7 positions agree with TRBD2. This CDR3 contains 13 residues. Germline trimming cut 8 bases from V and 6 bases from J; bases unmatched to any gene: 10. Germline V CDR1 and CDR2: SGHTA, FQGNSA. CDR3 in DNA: TGTGCCAGCCTCTGGGGGGGAGGGAGCGAGCAGTACTTC. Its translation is CASLWGGGSEQYF. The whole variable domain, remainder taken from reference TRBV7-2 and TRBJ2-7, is GAGVSQSPSNKVTEKGKDVELRCDPISGHTALYWYRQSLGQGLEFLIYFQGNSAPDKSGLPSDRFSAERTGGSVSTLTIQRTQQEDSAVYLCASLWGGGSEQYFGPGTRLTVT.

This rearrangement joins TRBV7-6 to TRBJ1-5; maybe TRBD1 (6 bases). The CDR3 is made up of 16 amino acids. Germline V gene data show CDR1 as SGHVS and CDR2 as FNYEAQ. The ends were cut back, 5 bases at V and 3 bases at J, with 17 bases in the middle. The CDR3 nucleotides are TGTGCCAGCAGCGTCGGGACACCGGACTTCAATCAGCCCCAGCATTTT. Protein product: CASSVGTPDFNQPQHF.